The subject of this entry is one T cell receptor (beta chain). The CDR3 runs to 14 residues. Germline loops: CDR1 MNHEY, CDR2 SVGEGT. The V gene lost 6 bases and the J gene lost 0 bases, with 12 bases spanning the gap. 5'RACE template switching generated TCR cDNA, adding a universal primer site and UMIs. Using its own MiXCR run on the 5' RACE reads, TCRdb lists one record per CDR3 protein. The data hold approximately 300,000 distinct CDR3 sequences, with approximately 11% observed a single time. This sample stems from a study of T cells after yellow fever vaccination. The chain recombines TRBV6-2 or TRBV6-3 with TRBJ2-7; either TRBD1 or TRBD2 may fit D (5 bases each). This TCR came from a man between 18 and 29 years old who received the YFV17D yellow fever vaccine. Sequences were derived from CD4+ T cells sorted from PBMCs, sampled 45 days after the yellow fever booster vaccination. CDR3: CASRGTESSYEQYF. DNA of the CDR3: TGTGCCAGCAGGGGGACGGAGAGCTCCTACGAGCAGTACTTC.